This TCR beta chain was captured in a study of blood T cells in healthy people across ages (dated by TCRdb to between 2015 and 2016). Broadly, across the study: In model experiments, template switching captured about one uniquely barcoded TCR beta cDNA molecule for every two T cells. To track age-related changes in TCR beta repertoire diversity, the study relied on deep sequencing normalized with unique cDNA molecular identifiers. Donors were grouped into four age groups: young (average 16 years), middle-aged (39), aged (roughly 62) and long-lived (approximately 75). Using the same blood draw, the study looked at two additional independent replicas of 1 million unique cDNA reads for two donors, one aged 18 to 29 and the other aged 80 or older. Donors of different ages were randomly distributed across sequencing lanes to avoid experimental bias.

The library was obtained by 5' RACE. Instrument on record: Illumina HiSeq 2500. A second PCR of roughly 6 to 12 cycles was run with a J-beta primer mix and a sample-barcoded 5' primer. A template-switch 5' adaptor carrying 12 random nucleotides introduced a unique molecular identifier onto each TCR beta cDNA molecule. Each sample yielded at least 2.5 million CDR3-containing paired-end reads. The Mint cDNA synthesis kit, primed by a TRBC-specific oligonucleotide, was used to synthesize first-strand cDNA from all RNA. After uracil-DNA glycosylase treatment, a first 18-cycle PCR used universal primers M1SS and BC2_uni_R on all cDNA. Processing in the source paper ran as follows. For normalization, 1 million high-quality reads, each with a distinct molecular identifier, were randomly selected from each sample. Instead of being binned into consensus sequences, reads that shared molecular identifiers were thrown out. MiTCR, run with a Q25 quality threshold and the strictest error-elimination algorithm, handled CDR3 identification, clonotype clustering and error correction. A nonparametric unseen species model with Euler transformation was used to estimate lower-bound total TCR beta diversity. Clones were called with MiXCR by TCRdb after fastp trimmed the public reads at Q25, and only in-frame beta chains were retained. Records with the same CDR3 protein are collapsed into one entry carrying the most frequent genes and DNA. TCRdb's processing, not the study's, gives the V and J calls here. The sample table records over 600,000 distinct CDR3 sequences; about 42% of these occur just once. 15% to 20% of the sample lies in the top ten.

Donors were around 37 systemically healthy Caucasian individuals from Russia aged about 6 to 100 years. Around 9.9 milliliters of peripheral blood were collected from each donor into EDTA-treated Vacutainer tubes. Ficoll-Paque density-gradient centrifugation was used to isolate PBMCs, with at least 6.5 million obtained per sample. Total RNA, at least 6 micrograms per sample, was extracted from PBMCs with Trizol reagent. For every donor, an aliquot of PBMCs went through flow cytometry to measure the percentages of naive CD45RAhigh/CD27high T cells. The trim is 2 bases for V and 7 bases for J, with a gap of 18 bases between the germline ends. The germline V gene encodes CDR1 MNHEY and CDR2 SVGEGT. CDR3 length: 16 amino acids, cysteine to phenylalanine. Just CDR3 DNA is preserved here, 48 bases in frame from base 1. What the authors observed across the whole study: The CMV infection status of donors was not known, potentially confounding age-related changes in expanded clonotypes. There was a strong correlation between observed TCR beta diversity and the percentage of naive T cells measured by flow cytometry. Bulk unsorted PBMC profiling prevented conclusive comparison of naive and antigen-experienced compartments. Observed TCR beta diversity per million T cells fell roughly linearly with age, and a significant reduction was already apparent by age roughly 40. Compared with the aged group, the long-lived group had more naive CD4+ T cells, fewer expanded clones and increased TCR diversity, a pattern suggesting age selection. Estimates of total diversity based on one million sequenced T cells were regarded as lower bounds and as underestimates.

Comments on this clonotype: Its recognized antigen is unknown. Base qualities are not provided; no much larger clone lies one nucleotide away.

The sequence came from a man older than 75 in good health. The chain uses TRBV6-2 or TRBV6-3 and TRBJ2-1; too little of a D gene remains to name it. Source material: blood. The bases read TGTGCCAGCAGTTACGCTGGGTGGGAAGTGGGAAATGAGCAGTTCTTC. It encodes CASSYAGWEVGNEQFF.